This T cell receptor (beta chain) was recovered during a study of beta chain features in type 1 diabetes. Broader study findings: It was among patients, rather than healthy donors, that naive, central memory and Treg TCRB repertoires appeared more similar. Although PCR might favor shorter templates, it would do so equally in patients and controls. For cells with high TCR expression, cDNA sequencing could yield over-representation. Among all four CD4+ subsets, Type 1 diabetes patients had TCRB CDR3s that were moderately but significantly shorter.

With respect to this clone: Its antigen is undetermined.

Expressed TCRB transcripts were sequenced after all isolated RNA was converted to cDNA. Profiling relied on immunoSEQ multiplex PCR, and the TCRdb table lists in-frame clones only, not all of them. The sample holds under 300,000 clones, 24% seen once. This CDR3 spans 15 amino acids. The germline CDR1 and CDR2 sequences are MNHEY and SVGAGI. The junction had 11 bases not matched to a gene; V was cut back by 5 bases and J by 8 bases. Once sorted, every population was more than 98% pure. This receptor was identified in a woman in her twenties or thirties with type 1 diabetes. What was sequenced was naive CD4+ T cells from blood. This chain uses TRBV6-5 with TRBJ2-1; 8 bases agree with TRBD2. The CDR3 coding sequence is TGTGCCAGCAGTAAGACGTTAGCGGGATGGGATGAGCAGTTCTTC. The encoded protein is CASSKTLAGWDEQFF.